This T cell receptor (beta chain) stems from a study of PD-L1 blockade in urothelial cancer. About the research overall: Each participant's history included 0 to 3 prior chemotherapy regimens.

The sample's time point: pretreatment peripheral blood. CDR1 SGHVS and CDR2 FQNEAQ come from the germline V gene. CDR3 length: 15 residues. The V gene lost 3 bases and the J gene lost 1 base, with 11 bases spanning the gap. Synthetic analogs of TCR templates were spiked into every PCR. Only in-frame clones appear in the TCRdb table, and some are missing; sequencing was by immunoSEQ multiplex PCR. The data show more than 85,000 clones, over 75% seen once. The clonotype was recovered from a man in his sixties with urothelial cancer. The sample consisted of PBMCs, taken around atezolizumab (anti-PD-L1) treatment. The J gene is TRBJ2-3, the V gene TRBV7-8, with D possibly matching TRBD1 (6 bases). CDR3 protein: CASSLGDIRTDTQYF. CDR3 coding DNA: TGTGCCAGCAGCTTGGGGGACATCCGCACAGATACGCAGTATTTT.